This T cell receptor (beta chain) was observed in a study of T cells after yellow fever vaccination. Study overall: Some fractions had low cell numbers, and these were prepared with SMART-Seq v4 Ultra Low Input.

V lost 5 bases, J lost 7 bases, and 15 bases lay in between. The V gene's germline CDR1 is LNHDA and CDR2 SQIVND (reference sequence). The CDR3 is made up of 13 amino acids. 5'RACE template switching produced TCR cDNA carrying a universal primer site and UMIs. TCRdb reanalysed the 5' RACE reads using MiXCR and keeps one entry per CDR3 protein. The sample includes almost 600,000 distinct CDR3 sequences, around an eighth of them seen just once. With regard to this clonotype: The antigen is undetermined.

Study results and caveats: Clones that expanded after primary vaccination mostly reappeared after the booster (around 96% CD4, approximately 87% CD8).

The clonotype comes from a young man who received the YFV17D yellow fever vaccine. Here the sequenced sample was PBMCs, taken on the day of the yellow fever booster vaccination. This rearrangement joins TRBV19 to TRBJ2-7; tentatively, D is TRBD2 (6 bases). The CDR3 region has the DNA TGTGCCAGTAGTCTCCGACTAGACCCGGAGCAGTACTTC. Translated, it gives CASSLRLDPEQYF.